This T cell receptor (beta chain) was obtained from a study of low-dose radiotherapy and immunotherapy resistance in tumors. The wider study: In Cohort 2, 1 Gy per fraction was delivered every two weeks, for a total of 13 Gy over 26 weeks. Intravenous cyclophosphamide at 200 mg/m2 preceded radiation and immunotherapy by one day, every two weeks.

Time point denoted: after trial treatment. Regarding treatment: LDRT plus nivolumab, ipilimumab, low-dose cyclophosphamide and aspirin (RACIN trial). Nivolumab, ipilimumab, aspirin, low-dose cyclophosphamide and low-dose radiotherapy were all administered to the donors. Germline CDR1 reads SGHTA; CDR2 reads FQGNSA. V gave up 2 bases and J gave up 5 bases, with 10 bases separating them. The CDR3 spans 14 residues. This clonotype has at least ten counts. TRAV- and TRBV-specific primers primed first-strand cDNA, covering alpha and beta chains. The authors ran around 22 PCR cycles to amplify TCRs with a constant-region primer and V-primer adapter. One entry per CDR3 protein results from TCRdb running MiXCR on the reads. The sample has around 80,000 distinct CDR3 sequences; around 17% are singletons.

The chain joins TRBV7-2 to TRBJ2-1; no clear D gene. This TCR was sampled from a male donor with prostate cancer. Specimen: PBMCs, collected after low-dose radiotherapy plus immunotherapy. The DNA of the CDR3 is TGTGCCAGCAGCTTAACGGGCGGAGACAATGAGCAGTTCTTC. It codes for CASSLTGGDNEQFF.